The 29 T cell receptor beta chains below were found in one sample sequenced in a study of cytomegalovirus exposure and HLA in healthy donors (dated by TCRdb to between 2016 and 2019). Library preparation employed the immunoSEQ multiplex PCR assay. For the multiplex PCR, a mixture combining 60 forward primers for TCR Vbeta segments and 13 reverse primers for TCR Jbeta segments was used. Imported from immuneACCESS, the table was reduced by TCRdb to in-frame sequences with V and J called. These copies leave out some clones; in studies compared against another copy, an unresolved V gene accounts for under half, and the cause of the remainder is not known. For this sample the table gives 130,000 to 150,000 clones, of which around 86% were detected only once. The ten biggest clones cover approximately 2.9% of the sample. Sequencing used PBMCs. These receptors came from a woman between 25 and 40 years old in good health and CMV-seronegative.

The V and J genes are TRBV28 and TRBJ1-1; no firm D call. The V end was cut by 5 bases, the J end by 3 bases, with 10 bases between. CDR1 MDHEN and CDR2 SYDVKM come from the germline V gene. This CDR3 has 13 amino acids. CDR3: CASSTRRHTEAFF. The DNA for the CDR3 is TGTGCCAGCAGTACGAGGCGACACACTGAAGCTTTCTTT.

This sequence joins TRBV27 and TRBJ1-1, with 7 bases aligning to TRBD1. The CDR3 covers 14 residues. J lost 10 bases, V lost 6 bases, and 14 bases had no gene match. CDR1 and CDR2 from the germline V gene are MNHEY and SMNVEV (reference sequence). CDR3 DNA sequence: TGTGCCAGCAGCCATGGACAGGTATTATTAGTAGCTTTCTTT. Amino acids: CASSHGQVLLVAFF.

The chain recombines TRBV29-1 with TRBJ1-3; possibly TRBD1 for D (5 bases). There are 15 residues in the CDR3. The germline CDR1 and CDR2 sequences are SQVTM and ANQGSEA. V was trimmed by 5 bases and J by 1 base, leaving 15 bases between them. The CDR3 sequence is CSVYTLGGSGNTIYF. The CDR3 DNA follows: TGCAGCGTTTACACCCTCGGGGGATCTGGAAACACCATATATTTT.

The V and J genes are TRBV19 and TRBJ1-5; 8 bases are shared with TRBD1. Germline trimming cut 6 bases from V and 7 bases from J; bases unmatched to any gene: 8. The CDR3 length is 14 residues. In germline, CDR1 is LNHDA, CDR2 SQIVND (reference sequence). For the CDR3, the DNA is TGTGCCAGTAGCCAAACAGGGGGTAGGCAGCCCCAGCATTTT. It is translated as CASSQTGGRQPQHF.

The chain carries TRBV15 and TRBJ2-1; TRBD2 matches at 11 bases. The junction had 3 bases not matched to a gene; V was cut back by 5 bases and J by 9 bases. This CDR3 is built from 13 residues. Looked up from germline, CDR1 is LNHNV and CDR2 is YYDKDF (reference sequence). The CDR3 bases are TGTGCCACCAGCCCCGGGACTAGCGGTGAGCAGTTCTTC. Protein: CATSPGTSGEQFF.

This chain uses TRBV4-1 with TRBJ1-5; 9 positions match TRBD1. V dropped 3 bases and J dropped 6; count of bases not matched to a gene: 6. Germline V gene data show CDR1 as MGHRA and CDR2 as YSYEKL. The CDR3 runs to 15 residues. The CDR3 loop reads CASSHRDREGQPQHF. The DNA of the CDR3 is TGCGCCAGCAGCCATCGGGACAGGGAGGGTCAGCCCCAGCATTTT.

V gene TRBV9 combines with J gene TRBJ2-7; 7 nucleotides match TRBD1. Germline trimming cut 3 bases from V and 6 bases from J; bases unmatched to any gene: 6. This CDR3 has 13 residues. Germline V gene sequence: CDR1 SGDLS, CDR2 YYNGEE. CDR3 sequence (DNA): TGTGCCAGCAGCGCCCGGGACAGTCGCGAGCAGTACTTC. Translating it yields CASSARDSREQYF.

This chain uses TRBV9 with TRBJ1-1, with D hard to call. Trimming cost V 0 bases and J 3 bases, with 12 bases left between them. Per the germline V gene, CDR1 is SGDLS and CDR2 is YYNGEE. The CDR3 loop spans 15 amino acids. The CDR3 DNA reads TGTGCCAGCAGCGTAGGACCGGGGTGGGACACTGAAGCTTTCTTT. The encoded protein is CASSVGPGWDTEAFF.

The chain links TRBV5-5 to TRBJ2-5, with 8 bases aligning to TRBD1. The ends lost 0 bases at V and 3 bases at J; junction bases unmatched: 4. CDR3 length: 15 residues. Germline lookup yields CDR1 SGHKS and CDR2 YYEKEE (reference sequence). The CDR3 protein is CASSLVQGGEETQYF. The CDR3 nucleotides read TGTGCCAGCAGCTTGGTACAGGGGGGTGAAGAGACCCAGTACTTC.

There are many counts of this clone. The chain carries TRBV6-6 and TRBJ1-1, with 9 bases aligning to TRBD1. The V gene end was trimmed by 5 bases and the J gene end by 6 bases; junction bases not matched to a gene: 10. The CDR3 consists of 15 residues. Germline V gives CDR1 MNHNY, CDR2 SVGAGI (reference sequence). The CDR3 nucleotides read TGTGCCAGCAGTACTAACGGACAGGGGCGGTCTGAAGCTTTCTTT. It specifies CASSTNGQGRSEAFF.

This clone was observed a handful of times. The chain carries TRBV30 and TRBJ1-1; 8 nucleotides line up with TRBD1. Germline V gene data show CDR1 as GTSNPN and CDR2 as SVGIG (reference sequence). The CDR3 spans 14 residues. Germline trimming cut 1 base from V and 3 bases from J; bases unmatched to any gene: 4. This CDR3 reads CAWSGDRSYTEAFF. CDR3 in DNA: TGTGCCTGGAGTGGGGACAGGTCATACACTGAAGCTTTCTTT.

V and J are TRBV9 and TRBJ2-3; no definite D call. The CDR3 extends over 13 amino acids. CDR1 is SGDLS, CDR2 YYNGEE, per germline. The V end lost 0 bases, the J end lost 2 bases, and 4 bases lay between the germline ends. The CDR3 sequence: CASSVVATDTQYF. The CDR3, as DNA: TGTGCCAGCAGCGTAGTGGCCACAGATACGCAGTATTTT.

The CDR3 DNA sequence: TGCGCCAGCAGCTTGGATCCGGGTCGACTAGGCACCATATATTTT. Its translation: CASSLDPGRLGTIYF. The chain has TRBV5-1 and TRBJ1-3; D is unresolved. Germline V gene sequence: CDR1 SGHRS, CDR2 YFSETQ. The CDR3 has 15 amino acids. The germline V and J ends were trimmed by 0 bases and 9 bases, with 16 bases remaining between them.

The J gene is TRBJ2-5, the V gene TRBV1; TRBD2, the table's D call, was not compared with the DNA. TRBV1 is labeled a pseudogene. The CDR3 runs to 13 residues. DNA for the CDR3: TGCACCCCAACTAGCGGGGCGGGGGAGACCCAGTACTTC. Protein sequence: CTPTSGAGETQYF.

Remarks on this clone: Other DNA sequences in this specimen translate into the identical CDR3. The chain is built from TRBV11-2 and TRBJ1-1; 7 bases are shared with TRBD1. CDR1 SGHAT and CDR2 FQNNGV come from the germline V gene. The CDR3 totals 12 residues. Losses at the gene ends were 3 bases for V and 6 bases for J; bases not matched to a gene: 1. For the CDR3, the DNA is TGTGCCAGCAGCTTCCAGGGGGCTGAAGCTTTCTTT. Residues: CASSFQGAEAFF.

This clone was observed a handful of times. The chain joins TRBV6-1 to TRBJ2-7, with D unresolved. The CDR3 length is 15 residues. Germline values: CDR1 MNHNS, CDR2 SASEGT. V lost 2 bases and J 0 bases, leaving 11 bases between the germline ends. The CDR3 region is CASSEFSLSSYEQYF. The CDR3 coding sequence is TGTGCCAGCAGTGAATTTTCGTTGAGCTCCTACGAGCAGTACTTC.

The V gene is TRBV11-2, the J gene TRBJ1-3; tentative D call: TRBD1 (6 bases). The CDR3 consists of 15 residues. Deletions cut 1 base from V and 1 base from J, with 8 bases between. Per germline, CDR1 SGHAT and CDR2 FQNNGV. Here the CDR3 reads CASSLVRGSGNTIYF. The CDR3, as DNA: TGTGCCAGCAGCTTAGTCAGGGGATCTGGAAACACCATATATTTT.

CDR3 bases: TGTGCCAGCTCACCGTCCTGGACTAGCGAGGATACGCAGTATTTT. This translates into CASSPSWTSEDTQYF. V and J are TRBV18 and TRBJ2-3; TRBD2 matches at 9 bases. The germline V gene encodes CDR1 KGHSH and CDR2 LQKENI. CDR3 size: 15 residues. J gave up 6 bases and V 3 bases, and 7 bases lay outside the gene matches. Combining the CDR3 with reference TRBV18 and TRBJ2-3 gives the whole variable domain NAGVMQNPRHLVRRRGQEARLRCSPMKGHSHVYWYRQLPEEGLKFMVYLQKENIIDESGMPKERFSAEFPKEGPSILRIQQVVRGDSAAYFCASSPSWTSEDTQYFGPGTRLTVL.

This chain uses TRBV5-6 with TRBJ1-5; D gene uncertain. The length of the CDR3 is 16 residues. Germline V gene data show CDR1 as SGHDT and CDR2 as YYEEEE. V gave up 3 bases and J gave up 4 bases, with 17 bases separating them. In nucleotides, the CDR3 is TGTGCCAGCAGCTCGGAGGGTCCCTTCCAGAATCAGCCCCAGCATTTT. Protein: CASSSEGPFQNQPQHF.

The rearrangement joins TRBV7-2 to TRBJ2-7, with TRBD1 identical over 10 bases. V was pared by 3 bases and J by 6 bases, with 2 bases of the junction left unmatched. CDR3 size: 13 residues. CDR1 is SGHTA and CDR2 is FQGNSA in the germline V gene. CDR3 nucleotide sequence: TGTGCCAGCAGCTTGACAGGGGGCGGCGAGCAGTACTTC. It codes for CASSLTGGGEQYF.

V and J are TRBV28 and TRBJ2-7, with D possibly TRBD2 on 5 matching bases. V shed 5 bases and J shed 2 bases, with 10 bases lying between them. CDR3 size: 13 residues. Germline CDR1 and CDR2: MDHEN and SYDVKM. In DNA form, the CDR3 reads TGTGCCAGCAGTAGCGGAAACCCCTACGAGCAGTACTTC. Translated, it gives CASSSGNPYEQYF.

The rearrangement joins TRBV5-1 to TRBJ2-5; 13 bases line up with TRBD2. The CDR3 totals 16 residues. Germline CDR1 reads SGHRS; CDR2 reads YFSETQ. V dropped 0 bases and J dropped 4; count of bases not matched to a gene: 3. The CDR3 coding sequence is TGCGCCAGCAGCTTGGGGACTAGCGGGAGTAGAGAGACCCAGTACTTC. This codes for CASSLGTSGSRETQYF.

The V and J genes are TRBV7-9 and TRBJ1-2; D possibly corresponds to TRBD1 (5 bases). CDR3 length: 13 residues. Trimming pared 0 bases from V and 8 bases from J, leaving 10 bases between. The germline gives CDR1 SEHNR, CDR2 FQNEAQ (reference sequence). The CDR3 sequence is CASSLAHGAGYTF. The CDR3 region has the DNA TGTGCCAGCAGCTTAGCGCATGGGGCAGGCTACACCTTC.

The CDR3 DNA follows: TGCGCCAGCAGTGAGACTAGCAGATACAATGAGCAGTTCTTC. It specifies CASSETSRYNEQFF. The V call is TRBV10-1, the J call TRBJ2-1; tentatively, D is TRBD2 (6 bases). Germline V gene data show CDR1 as WNHNN and CDR2 as SYGVQD (reference sequence). The CDR3 is 14 amino acids. V was trimmed by 2 bases and J by 4 bases, leaving 9 bases between them.

The rearrangement uses TRBV30 and TRBJ2-7, with a weak D call TRBD2 (6 bases). The length of the CDR3 is 13 residues. The V end was cut by 8 bases, the J end by 3 bases, with 17 bases between. Germline values: CDR1 GTSNPN, CDR2 SVGIG (reference sequence). The CDR3 bases are TGTGCCGGCTCCGGGACGGGACTCTACGAGCAGTACTTC. Translating it yields CAGSGTGLYEQYF.

The rearrangement joins TRBV30 to TRBJ1-1; 8 bases are shared with TRBD1. Losses at the gene ends were 5 bases for V and 7 bases for J; bases not matched to a gene: 12. The germline gives CDR1 GTSNPN, CDR2 SVGIG (reference sequence). The CDR3 loop spans 14 amino acids. CDR3 DNA: TGTGCCTGGGTTCGACCAGGGGGCTCTCGTGAAGCTTTCTTT. It yields the protein CAWVRPGGSREAFF. Drawing the rest from reference TRBV30 and TRBJ1-1, the complete variable domain is SQTIHQWPATLVQPVGSPLSLECTVEGTSNPNLYWYRQAAGRGLQLLFYSVGIGQISSEVPQNLSASRPQDRQFILSSKKLLLSDSGFYLCAWVRPGGSREAFFGQGTRLTVV.

The V and J genes are TRBV10-3 and TRBJ1-1; 10 bases are a match to TRBD1. Germline values: CDR1 ENHRY, CDR2 SYGVKD. The CDR3 is 14 residues long. Germline trimming cut 2 bases from V and 7 bases from J; bases unmatched to any gene: 4. The CDR3 DNA is TGTGCCATCAGTGAGGACAGGGGGCGTCGTGAAGCTTTCTTT. It specifies CAISEDRGRREAFF.

The rearrangement links TRBV10-1 to TRBJ1-5; 9 bases are shared with TRBD1. The CDR3 contains 12 residues. Germline values: CDR1 WNHNN, CDR2 SYGVQD (reference sequence). Trimming removed 6 bases from V and 9 bases from J; junction bases left unmatched: 3. CDR3 sequence: CASSRQGGPQHF. The CDR3 DNA reads TGCGCCAGCAGCCGACAGGGGGGGCCCCAGCATTTT.

The gene calls are TRBV5-1 and TRBJ2-7, with TRBD2 as a possible D gene (7 bases). Germline CDR1 is SGHRS and CDR2 is YFSETQ. This CDR3 is built from 14 residues. The V gene lost 0 bases and the J gene lost 7 bases, with 14 bases spanning the gap. The CDR3 DNA follows: TGCGCCAGCAGCTTGGTCGGGGGGCTCGGGGAGCAGTACTTC. This translates into CASSLVGGLGEQYF.